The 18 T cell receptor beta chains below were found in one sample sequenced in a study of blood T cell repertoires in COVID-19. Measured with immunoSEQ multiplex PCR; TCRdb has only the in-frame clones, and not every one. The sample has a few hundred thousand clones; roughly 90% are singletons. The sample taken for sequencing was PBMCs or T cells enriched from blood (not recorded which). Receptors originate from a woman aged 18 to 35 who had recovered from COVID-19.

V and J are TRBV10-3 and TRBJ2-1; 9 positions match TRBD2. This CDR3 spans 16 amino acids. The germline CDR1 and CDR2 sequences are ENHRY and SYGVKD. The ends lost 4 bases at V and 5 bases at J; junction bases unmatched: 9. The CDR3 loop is CAISGTLAGIDNEQFF. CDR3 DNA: TGTGCCATCAGTGGCACACTAGCGGGCATCGACAATGAGCAGTTCTTC.

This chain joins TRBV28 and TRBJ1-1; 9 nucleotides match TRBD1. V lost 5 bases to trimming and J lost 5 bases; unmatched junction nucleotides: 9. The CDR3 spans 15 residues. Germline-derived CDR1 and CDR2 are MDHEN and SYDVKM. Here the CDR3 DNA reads TGTGCCAGCAGTCCACCCTCCGGGACAGGGACTGAAGCTTTCTTT. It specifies CASSPPSGTGTEAFF.

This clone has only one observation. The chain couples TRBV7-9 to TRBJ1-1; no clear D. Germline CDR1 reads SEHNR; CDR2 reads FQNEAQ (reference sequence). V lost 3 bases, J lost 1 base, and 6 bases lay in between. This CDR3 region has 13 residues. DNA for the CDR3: TGTGCCAGCAGCTTCACAGAGAACACTGAAGCTTTCTTT. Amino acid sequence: CASSFTENTEAFF.

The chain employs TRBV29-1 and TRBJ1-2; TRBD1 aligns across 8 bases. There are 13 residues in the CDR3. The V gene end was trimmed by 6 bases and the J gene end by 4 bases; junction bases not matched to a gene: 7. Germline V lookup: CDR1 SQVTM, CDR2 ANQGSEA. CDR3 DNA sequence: TGCAGCGTGGGGACAGGCTCTACCTATGGCTACACCTTC. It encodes CSVGTGSTYGYTF. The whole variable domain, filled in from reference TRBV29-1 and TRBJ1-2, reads SAVISQKPSRDICQRGTSLTIQCQVDSQVTMMFWYRQQPGQSLTLIATANQGSEATYESGFVIDKFPISRPNLTFSTLTVSNMSPEDSSIYLCSVGTGSTYGYTFGSGTRLTVV.

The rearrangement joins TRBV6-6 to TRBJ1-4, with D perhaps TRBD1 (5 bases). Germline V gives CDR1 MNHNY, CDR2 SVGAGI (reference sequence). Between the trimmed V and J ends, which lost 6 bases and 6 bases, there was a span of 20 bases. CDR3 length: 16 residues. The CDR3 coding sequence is TGTGCCAGCAGGACCTCTGGGGCGCGATTGGATGAAAAACTGTTTTTT. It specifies CASRTSGARLDEKLFF.

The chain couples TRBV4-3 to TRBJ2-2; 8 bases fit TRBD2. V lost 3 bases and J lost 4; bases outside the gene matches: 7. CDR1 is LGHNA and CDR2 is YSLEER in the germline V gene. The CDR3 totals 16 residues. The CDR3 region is CASSHAGTRGTGELFF. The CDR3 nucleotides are TGCGCCAGCAGCCATGCCGGGACTAGGGGCACCGGGGAGCTGTTTTTT.

CDR3 DNA: TGTGCCAGCAGCTTGGGACTAGCGCTTACCTACGAGCAGTACTTC. Translated, it gives CASSLGLALTYEQYF. The gene calls are TRBV5-5 and TRBJ2-7, with TRBD2 identical over 8 bases. The CDR3 spans 15 residues. The germline V gene has CDR1 SGHKS and CDR2 YYEKEE (reference sequence). Trimming took 0 bases from V and 2 from J; bases not matched to a gene: 4.

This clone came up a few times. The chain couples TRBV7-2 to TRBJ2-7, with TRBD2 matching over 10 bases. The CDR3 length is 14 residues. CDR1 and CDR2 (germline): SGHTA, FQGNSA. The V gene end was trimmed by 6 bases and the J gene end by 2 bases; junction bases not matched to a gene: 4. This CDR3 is CASSLAGAPYEQYF. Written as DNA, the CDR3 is TGTGCCAGCAGTCTAGCGGGGGCGCCCTACGAGCAGTACTTC.

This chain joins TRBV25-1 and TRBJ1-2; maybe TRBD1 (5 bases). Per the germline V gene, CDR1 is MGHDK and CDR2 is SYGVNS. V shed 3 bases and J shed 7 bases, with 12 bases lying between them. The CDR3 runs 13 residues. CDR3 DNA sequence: TGTGCCAGCAGTGATAGGGGAATTGGTGGCTACACCTTC. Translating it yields CASSDRGIGGYTF.

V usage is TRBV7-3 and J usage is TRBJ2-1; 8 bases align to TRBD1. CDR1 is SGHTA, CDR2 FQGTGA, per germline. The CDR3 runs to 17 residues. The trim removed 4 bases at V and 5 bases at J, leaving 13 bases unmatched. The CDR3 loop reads CASSYQIGQGEDNEQFF. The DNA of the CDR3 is TGTGCCAGCAGCTACCAGATAGGACAGGGAGAGGACAATGAGCAGTTCTTC.

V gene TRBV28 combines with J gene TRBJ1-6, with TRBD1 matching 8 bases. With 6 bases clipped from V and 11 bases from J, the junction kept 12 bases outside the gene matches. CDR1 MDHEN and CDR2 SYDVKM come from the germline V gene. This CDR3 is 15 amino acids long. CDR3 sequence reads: CASRNPDRAYTPLHF. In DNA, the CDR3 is TGTGCCAGCAGAAATCCGGACAGGGCCTATACACCCCTCCACTTT.

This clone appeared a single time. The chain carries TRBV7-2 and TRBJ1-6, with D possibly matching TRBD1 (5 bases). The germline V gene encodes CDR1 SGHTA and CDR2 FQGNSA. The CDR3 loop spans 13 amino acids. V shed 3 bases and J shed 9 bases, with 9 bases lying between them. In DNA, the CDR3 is TGTGCCAGCAGCTTCGACAGAGGTTCACCCCTCCACTTT. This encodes CASSFDRGSPLHF.

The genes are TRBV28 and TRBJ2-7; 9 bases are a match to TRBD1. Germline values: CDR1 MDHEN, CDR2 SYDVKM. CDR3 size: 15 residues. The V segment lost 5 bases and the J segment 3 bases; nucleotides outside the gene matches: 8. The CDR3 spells CASSLGTGGFYEQYF. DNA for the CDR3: TGTGCCAGCAGTCTGGGAACAGGGGGCTTCTACGAGCAGTACTTC.

The CDR3 region is CASSQEPPARGASYEQYF. CDR3 nucleotides: TGCGCCAGCAGCCAAGAGCCCCCCGCCAGGGGGGCGTCCTACGAGCAGTACTTC. The rearrangement joins TRBV4-1 to TRBJ2-7; perhaps TRBD1 as D (7 bases). The CDR3 contains 18 residues. The V end was cut by 0 bases, the J end by 1 base, with 19 bases between. CDR1 and CDR2 (germline): MGHRA, YSYEKL.

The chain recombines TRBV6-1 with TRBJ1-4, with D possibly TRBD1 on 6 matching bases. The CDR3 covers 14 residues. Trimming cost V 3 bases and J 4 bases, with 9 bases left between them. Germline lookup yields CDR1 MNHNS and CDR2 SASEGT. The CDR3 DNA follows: TGTGCCAGCAGTGATCGGGGACATAATGAAAAACTGTTTTTT. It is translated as CASSDRGHNEKLFF.

DNA for the CDR3: TGTGCCAGCAGCATGACAGGGTCCGAGCAGTACTTC. It codes for CASSMTGSEQYF. The chain recombines TRBV7-2 with TRBJ2-7, with 7 bases fitting TRBD1. Losses at the gene ends were 5 bases for V and 6 bases for J; bases not matched to a gene: 4. This CDR3 comprises 12 residues. CDR1 is SGHTA and CDR2 is FQGNSA in the germline V gene.

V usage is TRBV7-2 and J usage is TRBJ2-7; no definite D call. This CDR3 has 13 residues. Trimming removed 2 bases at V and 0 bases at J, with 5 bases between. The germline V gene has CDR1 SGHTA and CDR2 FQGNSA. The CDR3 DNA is TGTGCCAGCAGCTTACAGCGCTCCTACGAGCAGTACTTC. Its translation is CASSLQRSYEQYF.

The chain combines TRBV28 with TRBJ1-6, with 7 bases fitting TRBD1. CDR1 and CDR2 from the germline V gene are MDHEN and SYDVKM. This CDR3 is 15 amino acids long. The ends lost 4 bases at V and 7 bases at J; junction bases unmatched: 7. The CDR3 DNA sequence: TGTGCCAGCAGTTCCCAGGGGGGCGGGAATTCACCCCTCCACTTT. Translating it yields CASSSQGGGNSPLHF.